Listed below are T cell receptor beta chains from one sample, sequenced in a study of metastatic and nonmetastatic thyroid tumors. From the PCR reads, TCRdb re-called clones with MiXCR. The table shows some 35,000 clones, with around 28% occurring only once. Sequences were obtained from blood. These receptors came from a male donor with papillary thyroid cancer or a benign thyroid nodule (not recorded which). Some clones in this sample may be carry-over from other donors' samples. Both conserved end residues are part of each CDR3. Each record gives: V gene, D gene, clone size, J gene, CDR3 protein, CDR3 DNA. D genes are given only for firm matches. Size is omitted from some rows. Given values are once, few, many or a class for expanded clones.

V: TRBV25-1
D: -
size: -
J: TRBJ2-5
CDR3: CASSEYKGQETQYF
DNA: TGTGCCAGCAGTGAATATAAGGGTCAAGAGACCCAGTACTTC

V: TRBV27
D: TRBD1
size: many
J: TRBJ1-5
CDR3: CASSPLSGGDQPQHF
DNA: TGTGCCAGCAGTCCACTATCAGGGGGTGATCAGCCCCAGCATTTT

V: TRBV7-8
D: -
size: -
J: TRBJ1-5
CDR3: CASSLARDQLYSNQPQHF
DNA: TGTGCCAGCAGCTTAGCCAGGGACCAACTTTATAGCAATCAGCCCCAGCATTTT

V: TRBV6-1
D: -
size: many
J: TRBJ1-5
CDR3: CASTPGPGDSNQPQHF
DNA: TGTGCCAGTACTCCAGGACCGGGAGATAGCAATCAGCCCCAGCATTTT

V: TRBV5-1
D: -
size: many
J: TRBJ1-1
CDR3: CASSWDRNTEAFF
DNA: TGCGCCAGCAGCTGGGACCGGAACACTGAAGCTTTCTTT

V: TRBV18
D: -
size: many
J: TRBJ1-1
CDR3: CASSPRGQSTEAFF
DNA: TGTGCCAGCTCACCACGGGGCCAAAGCACTGAAGCTTTCTTT

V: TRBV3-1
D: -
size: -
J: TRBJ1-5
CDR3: CASSQGEGWQPQHF
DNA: TGTGCCAGCAGCCAGGGGGAAGGGTGGCAGCCCCAGCATTTT

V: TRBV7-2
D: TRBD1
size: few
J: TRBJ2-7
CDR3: CASSLGTGGLNEQYF
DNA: TGTGCCAGCAGCTTGGGGACAGGGGGCCTTAACGAGCAGTACTTC

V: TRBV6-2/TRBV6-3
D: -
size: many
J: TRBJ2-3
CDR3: CASRTRPDTQYF
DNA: TGTGCCAGCAGGACCCGCCCAGATACGCAGTATTTT

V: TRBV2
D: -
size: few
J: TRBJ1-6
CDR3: CASTGSYSYNSPLHF
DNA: TGTGCCAGCACAGGCTCGTACTCCTATAATTCACCCCTCCACTTT

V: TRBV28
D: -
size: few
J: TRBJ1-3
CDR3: CAINSLQGPGNTIYF
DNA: TGTGCCATCAACTCACTACAGGGTCCTGGAAACACCATATATTTT

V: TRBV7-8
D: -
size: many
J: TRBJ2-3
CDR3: CASSLPRTNTDTQYF
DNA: TGTGCCAGCAGCCTGCCTCGGACTAACACAGATACGCAGTATTTT

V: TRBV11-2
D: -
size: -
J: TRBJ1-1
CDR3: CASEWGLAEAFF
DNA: TGTGCCAGCGAGTGGGGATTGGCTGAAGCTTTCTTT

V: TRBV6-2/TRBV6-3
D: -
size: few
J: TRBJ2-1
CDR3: CASSYQGAYNEQFF
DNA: TGTGCCAGCAGTTACCAGGGCGCCTACAATGAGCAGTTCTTC

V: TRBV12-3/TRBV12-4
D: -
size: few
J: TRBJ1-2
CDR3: CASSSEDGYTF
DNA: TGTGCCAGCAGTTCTGAGGATGGCTACACCTTC

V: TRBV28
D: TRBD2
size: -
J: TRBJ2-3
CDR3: CASSFRSSGASTDTQYF
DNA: TGTGCCAGCAGTTTTAGGTCTAGCGGGGCTAGCACAGATACGCAGTATTTT

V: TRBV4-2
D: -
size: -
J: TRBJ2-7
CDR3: CASSQDTYEQYF
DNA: TGTGCCAGCAGCCAAGATACATACGAGCAGTACTTC

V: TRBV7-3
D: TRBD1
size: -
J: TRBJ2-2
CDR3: CASSSTGAPNTGELFF
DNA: TGTGCCAGCAGCTCCACAGGGGCCCCGAACACCGGGGAGCTGTTTTTT